Presented here are 13 T cell receptor beta chains from one specimen sequenced in a study of T cells in Graves' hyperthyroidism and ophthalmopathy (dated by TCRdb to 2018 to 2020). The library came from multiplex PCR. Sequencing was performed on an Illumina HiSeq 2000. Amplification of TCR beta CDR3 regions was carried out from RNA transcripts. The first round of RT-PCR for the TCR CDR3 was performed with the HTBI primer set and the Qiagen OneStep RT-PCR kit. TCRdb trimmed the raw reads at Q25, called clones with MiXCR and kept productive beta chains. Each entry merges the rows of one CDR3 protein and shows their most common DNA and genes. The sample profile shows a few hundred thousand distinct CDR3 sequences; 16% of them were found once. The top ten clonotypes cover under 3.5% of the sample. Source material: blood. The origin of the receptors is a woman aged 40 to 55 with Graves' ophthalmopathy.

This clonotype was counted at least ten times. The chain links TRBV6-1 to TRBJ2-7; D remains unclear. CDR1 MNHNS and CDR2 SASEGT come from the germline V gene. Trimming left V 5 bases short and J 2 bases short, with 13 bases between. The CDR3 covers 14 residues. DNA for the CDR3: TGTGCCAGCAGTCACCGATGGACGCCCTACGAGCAGTACTTC. Translation gives CASSHRWTPYEQYF.

Ten or more counts support this clonotype. The chain links TRBV2 to TRBJ1-1; D is unresolved. Looked up from germline, CDR1 is SNHLY and CDR2 is FYNNEI. V was shortened by 6 bases and J by 1 base, with 9 bases between the two germline ends. This CDR3 is built from 13 residues. The CDR3 DNA reads as TGTGCCAGCAGGGGCCGGACGAACACTGAAGCTTTCTTT. Translated, it gives CASRGRTNTEAFF.

The chain uses TRBV5-1 and TRBJ1-6; TRBD1 aligns across 8 bases. The CDR3 extends over 15 amino acids. Germline V gives CDR1 SGHRS, CDR2 YFSETQ. V shed 4 bases and J 7 bases; nucleotides not matched to a gene: 7. The chain's CDR3 is CASSLRTGNNSPLHF. The CDR3 DNA follows: TGCGCCAGCAGCCTCCGGACAGGGAACAATTCACCCCTCCACTTT.

This clonotype was found a few times. This chain connects TRBV7-8 to TRBJ2-7; no firm D call. V lost 3 bases to trimming and J lost 2 bases, with 8 bases between them. The CDR3 extends over 13 amino acids. CDR1 is SGHVS and CDR2 is FQNEAQ in the germline V gene. The CDR3: CASSLKPTYEQYF. The CDR3 bases are TGTGCCAGCAGCTTGAAGCCCACCTACGAGCAGTACTTC. The whole variable domain, remainder taken from reference TRBV7-8 and TRBJ2-7, is GAGVSQSPRYKVAKRGQDVALRCDPISGHVSLFWYQQALGQGPEFLTYFQNEAQLDKSGLPSDRFFAERPEGSVSTLKIQRTQQEDSAVYLCASSLKPTYEQYFGPGTRLTVT.

This clonotype has at least ten counts. This chain connects TRBV28 to TRBJ1-1; 11 positions agree with TRBD1. This CDR3 has 17 amino acids. The V segment lost 5 bases and the J segment 1 base; nucleotides outside the gene matches: 9. The germline V gene encodes CDR1 MDHEN and CDR2 SYDVKM. CDR3: CASSRWTGGQPNTEAFF. CDR3 nucleotides: TGTGCCAGCAGTAGATGGACAGGGGGCCAACCGAACACTGAAGCTTTCTTT.

In this sample, this clonotype turned up many times. The rearrangement joins TRBV11-2 to TRBJ2-3; TRBD2 might be the D (5 bases). Looked up from germline, CDR1 is SGHAT and CDR2 is FQNNGV. V was pared by 1 base and J by 5 bases, with 7 bases between. The CDR3 consists of 13 residues. In DNA, the CDR3 is TGTGCCAGCAGCTTAGCGGACTTAGATACGCAGTATTTT. As protein: CASSLADLDTQYF.

The sample holds many counts of this clonotype. The chain couples TRBV2 to TRBJ2-1, with TRBD2 matching 8 bases. Germline CDR1 reads SNHLY; CDR2 reads FYNNEI. The CDR3 totals 14 residues. The V and J ends lost 8 bases and 0 bases, in that order; junction bases with no gene match: 3. The CDR3 region is CASGGTSSYNEQFF. In DNA form, the CDR3 reads TGTGCCAGCGGGGGGACTAGCTCCTACAATGAGCAGTTCTTC.

This clonotype was counted many times. The chain couples TRBV30 to TRBJ1-4; D may be TRBD1 (5 bases). Germline CDR1 and CDR2: GTSNPN and SVGIG (reference sequence). The CDR3 contains 14 residues. The V and J ends lost 4 bases and 4 bases respectively, with 13 bases between them. The CDR3 bases are TGTGCCTGGACCCGACAGTCTATTAATGAAAAACTGTTTTTT. Translation: CAWTRQSINEKLFF.

The chain is built from TRBV5-4 and TRBJ2-1, with 7 bases fitting TRBD2. After removal of 3 bases from V and 4 bases from J, the junction contained 1 base not matched to a gene. The CDR3 consists of 13 residues. The germline CDR1 and CDR2 sequences are SGHNT and YYREEE (reference sequence). This CDR3 is CASSWGGYNEQFF. CDR3 in DNA: TGTGCCAGCAGCTGGGGGGGATACAATGAGCAGTTCTTC.

This rearrangement joins TRBV6-1 to TRBJ1-1; the D gene is possibly TRBD1 (5 bases). Deletions cut 3 bases from V and 12 bases from J, with 20 bases between. The CDR3 has 14 amino acids. Germline CDR1 is MNHNS and CDR2 is SASEGT. The CDR3, as DNA: TGTGCCAGCAGTGATCCCCGTGAAACGACAGAAACTTTCTTT. Its translation: CASSDPRETTETFF.

The chain is built from TRBV27 and TRBJ1-5; D might be TRBD1 (6 bases). This CDR3 has 15 amino acids. Germline V lookup: CDR1 MNHEY, CDR2 SMNVEV (reference sequence). With 1 base removed from V and 3 bases from J, the gap between germline ends came to 10 bases. The CDR3 loop is CASSLWGAANQPQHF. CDR3 bases: TGTGCCAGCAGTTTATGGGGGGCGGCCAATCAGCCCCAGCATTTT.

The rearrangement joins TRBV20-1 to TRBJ1-5; unclear D gene. This CDR3 has 14 residues. The ends were cut back, 1 base at V and 2 bases at J, with 9 bases in the middle. The germline V gene has CDR1 DFQATT and CDR2 SNEGSKA (reference sequence). This chain's CDR3 is CSARGGSRNQPQHF. CDR3 in DNA: TGCAGTGCTAGAGGTGGGTCGCGCAATCAGCCCCAGCATTTT.

The V and J genes are TRBV11-3 and TRBJ1-4, with D uncertain. The germline V gene has CDR1 SGHNT and CDR2 YENEEA. V lost 4 bases, J lost 1 base, and 10 bases lay in between. The CDR3 loop spans 15 amino acids. The CDR3 nucleotides are TGTGCCAGCAGCTGGGTATGGGGAACTAATGAAAAACTGTTTTTT. The encoded protein is CASSWVWGTNEKLFF.